The TCR beta chain described here comes from a study of blood T cell repertoires in COVID-19. As for the study in general: Acute and convalescent COVID-19 samples came from the United States, Italy and Spain. T cells, B-cell-depleted T cells, or PBMCs supplied cDNA or gDNA.

CDR3 size: 14 residues. J was trimmed by 1 base and V by 6 bases; bases with no gene match: 9. The germline V gene encodes CDR1 SQVTM and CDR2 ANQGSEA. Original methodology: The assay estimated nucleated cells by amplifying reference gene primers. Generated by immunoSEQ multiplex PCR, the TCRdb table keeps only in-frame clones and is missing some. That table supplies the V and J calls and clone size; D and trimming were determined from the DNA. The data show nearly 70,000 clones, around 83% seen once. The sequencing sample was made of peripheral blood. The sequence derives from a woman older than 75 with acute or convalescent COVID-19. The chain joins TRBV29-1 to TRBJ2-7, with 7 nucleotides matching TRBD2. The CDR3 DNA follows: TGCAGCGTCCGCGGGCTAGCGGCTTCCTACGAGCAGTACTTC. Encoded protein: CSVRGLAASYEQYF.